The 16 T cell receptor beta chains listed next were all sequenced from one sample in a study of blood T cell repertoires in COVID-19 (dated by TCRdb to 2018 to 2021). Library generation was performed with the immunoSEQ multiplex PCR assay. TCRdb re-hosts the immuneACCESS table, in-frame sequences only. Its copies lack some clones; in the studies checked, an unresolved V gene accounts for under half of them, and the cause for the rest is not known. This sample holds about 38,000 clones; 70% to 90% were observed only once. The ten biggest clones cover around 5% of the sample. Sequenced material: peripheral blood. These receptors all stem from a man aged 45-65 years with active COVID-19.

The V call is TRBV15, the J call TRBJ1-4; possibly TRBD1 for D (5 bases). V was trimmed by 0 bases and J by 4 bases, leaving 12 bases between them. The CDR3 loop spans 16 amino acids. Germline lookup yields CDR1 LNHNV and CDR2 YYDKDF (reference sequence). CDR3 protein: CATSRDPAGRNEKLFF. CDR3 bases: TGTGCCACCAGCAGAGATCCGGCAGGGCGTAATGAAAAACTGTTTTTT.

The chain combines TRBV27 with TRBJ1-1; D perhaps matches TRBD1 (5 bases). The CDR3 extends over 18 amino acids. V lost 5 bases and J 5 bases, leaving 27 bases between the germline ends. Germline assignment: CDR1 MNHEY and CDR2 SMNVEV (reference sequence). The CDR3 is CASSPLGEGPGRDTEAFF. Here the CDR3 DNA reads TGTGCCAGCAGTCCTTTGGGGGAGGGGCCCGGACGGGATACTGAAGCTTTCTTT.

The chain combines TRBV10-1 with TRBJ2-3; the match to TRBD1 covers 7 bases. With V trimmed by 7 bases and J by 2 bases, 6 bases remained unmatched. This CDR3 region has 14 residues. Germline assignment: CDR1 WNHNN and CDR2 SYGVQD (reference sequence). CDR3 coding DNA: TGCGCCAGCAAGAGCGACAGGGTCACAGATACGCAGTATTTT. Its protein product is CASKSDRVTDTQYF.

J is TRBJ2-3 and V is TRBV6-5; 8 positions match TRBD1. There are 15 residues in the CDR3. Germline CDR1 is MNHEY and CDR2 is SVGAGI. V gave up 5 bases and J gave up 1 base; unmatched junction bases: 5. The CDR3 region has the DNA TGTGCCAGCAGTCGAAAACAGGGGGGCACAGATACGCAGTATTTT. Translation gives CASSRKQGGTDTQYF.

The chain has TRBV5-4 and TRBJ1-1; D is possibly TRBD1 (6 bases). This CDR3 is built from 13 residues. The V end was cut by 3 bases, the J end by 6 bases, with 12 bases between. The germline V gene has CDR1 SGHNT and CDR2 YYREEE (reference sequence). CDR3 DNA: TGTGCCAGCAGCTCGACAGGAATCGCTGAAGCTTTCTTT. Protein sequence: CASSSTGIAEAFF.

The gene calls are TRBV2 and TRBJ1-2; 7 bases agree with TRBD1. J lost 4 bases, V lost 5 bases, and 7 bases had no gene match. Germline CDR1 reads SNHLY; CDR2 reads FYNNEI. The length of the CDR3 is 14 residues. The CDR3 DNA follows: TGTGCCAGCAGTCCGACTCCAGGGGGCTATGGCTACACCTTC. Protein sequence: CASSPTPGGYGYTF.

This chain links TRBV18 with TRBJ2-7; D unresolved. Per germline, CDR1 KGHSH and CDR2 LQKENI. The CDR3 spans 12 residues. V lost 3 bases and J 3 bases, leaving 6 bases between the germline ends. Written as DNA, the CDR3 is TGTGCCAGCTCACCGACACACTACGAGCAGTACTTC. Translating it yields CASSPTHYEQYF. The full variable domain, with the rest looked up from reference TRBV18 and TRBJ2-7, is NAGVMQNPRHLVRRRGQEARLRCSPMKGHSHVYWYRQLPEEGLKFMVYLQKENIIDESGMPKERFSAEFPKEGPSILRIQQVVRGDSAAYFCASSPTHYEQYFGPGTRLTVT.

The chain has TRBV28 and TRBJ1-2, with TRBD1 matching over 9 bases. The J segment lost 8 bases and the V segment lost 4 bases, leaving 5 bases of the junction unmatched. The CDR3 consists of 13 residues. In germline, CDR1 is MDHEN, CDR2 SYDVKM. CDR3 DNA: TGTGCCAGCAGTTCCGATACAGGGGGCGGCTACACCTTC. Amino acid sequence: CASSSDTGGGYTF.

The chain joins TRBV19 to TRBJ1-6; 7 nucleotides line up with TRBD1. Germline CDR1 LNHDA, CDR2 SQIVND (reference sequence). The ends lost 3 bases at V and 8 bases at J; junction bases unmatched: 1. This CDR3 spans 13 amino acids. DNA for the CDR3: TGTGCCAGTAGTATCACAGGGGATTCACCCCTCCACTTT. This gives the protein CASSITGDSPLHF.

The rearrangement links TRBV28 to TRBJ1-6, with TRBD1 as a possible D gene (6 bases). CDR3 length equals 15 residues. Trimming pared 2 bases from V and 9 bases from J, leaving 14 bases between. Germline V gene lookup returns CDR1 MDHEN and CDR2 SYDVKM. The CDR3 reads CASSLPQGLSSPLHF. The DNA for the CDR3 is TGTGCCAGCAGTTTACCTCAGGGGCTGAGTTCACCCCTCCACTTT.

A single count supports this clone. The chain has TRBV19 and TRBJ1-1; 11 positions match TRBD1. Trimming removed 7 bases from V and 4 bases from J; junction bases left unmatched: 11. The CDR3 has 16 amino acids. Germline CDR1 and CDR2: LNHDA and SQIVND (reference sequence). The CDR3 DNA sequence: TGTGCCAGTACTTCCCGGGACAGGGGGGCGGGCACTGAAGCTTTCTTT. Amino acid sequence: CASTSRDRGAGTEAFF. Full variable domain (rest looked up from reference TRBV19 and TRBJ1-1): DGGITQSPKYLFRKEGQNVTLSCEQNLNHDAMYWYRQDPGQGLRLIYYSQIVNDFQKGDIAEGYSVSREKKESFPLTVTSAQKNPTAFYLCASTSRDRGAGTEAFFGQGTRLTVV.

The chain carries TRBV29-1 and TRBJ1-1; perhaps TRBD1 as D (5 bases). V lost 6 bases and J 10 bases, leaving 21 bases between the germline ends. CDR3 length equals 13 residues. Germline CDR1 SQVTM, CDR2 ANQGSEA. CDR3 nucleotides: TGCAGCGTCGCTAATTGGGCTCGAAGGGGAGCTTTCTTT. Residues: CSVANWARRGAFF.

This chain links TRBV7-2 with TRBJ2-3, with D hard to call. The germline gives CDR1 SGHTA, CDR2 FQGNSA. V was cut by 1 base and J by 4 bases, with 6 bases left in between. The CDR3 loop spans 13 amino acids. CDR3 in DNA: TGTGCCAGCAGCTTAGTAGTGGCAGATACGCAGTATTTT. Protein: CASSLVVADTQYF. Based on the CDR3 plus reference TRBV7-2 and TRBJ2-3, the full variable domain is GAGVSQSPSNKVTEKGKDVELRCDPISGHTALYWYRQSLGQGLEFLIYFQGNSAPDKSGLPSDRFSAERTGGSVSTLTIQRTQQEDSAVYLCASSLVVADTQYFGPGTRLTVL.

The chain recombines TRBV29-1 with TRBJ1-1, with D unresolved. CDR3 length equals 11 residues. V lost 5 bases and J lost 1, with 5 bases in between. The germline CDR1 and CDR2 sequences are SQVTM and ANQGSEA. The CDR3 spells CSVTANTEAFF. The CDR3 coding sequence is TGCAGCGTTACAGCGAACACTGAAGCTTTCTTT. The full variable domain, in which reference TRBV29-1 and TRBJ1-1 provide the parts outside the CDR3, is SAVISQKPSRDICQRGTSLTIQCQVDSQVTMMFWYRQQPGQSLTLIATANQGSEATYESGFVIDKFPISRPNLTFSTLTVSNMSPEDSSIYLCSVTANTEAFFGQGTRLTVV.

The chain links TRBV11-2 to TRBJ1-6; TRBD1 matches 9 bases. CDR3 length equals 15 residues. Germline V gives CDR1 SGHAT, CDR2 FQNNGV. Trimming cost V 3 bases and J 7 bases; bases outside gene matches: 4. CDR3 DNA: TGTGCCAGCAGCTTCCTGGGACAGGGCAATTCACCCCTCCACTTT. Amino acids: CASSFLGQGNSPLHF.

The V gene is TRBV9, the J gene TRBJ2-2; TRBD2 aligns across 14 bases. The CDR3 runs to 17 residues. J was trimmed by 5 bases and V by 3 bases; bases with no gene match: 6. CDR1 is SGDLS and CDR2 is YYNGEE in the germline V gene. This CDR3 is CASSARLAGGLTGELFF. The CDR3 DNA sequence: TGTGCCAGCAGCGCCCGACTAGCGGGGGGGCTTACCGGGGAGCTGTTTTTT.